This is a list of T cell receptor beta chains from one sample in a study of brain T cells in children with intractable seizures. Assay: immunoSEQ multiplex PCR; the TCRdb copy retains only in-frame clones and omits some. The table has around 44,000 clones, 80% to 95% seen once. The source was peripheral blood, collected at surgery. All receptors derive from a girl aged 2-10 years with tuberous sclerosis and intractable seizures. Both conserved end residues are part of each CDR3. The D gene is left open where the match is weak. Size values are once, few and many counts, or a class for expanded clones, and some rows have none.

D gene	V gene	clone size	J gene	CDR3 protein	CDR3 DNA
TRBD1	TRBV29-1	once	TRBJ1-1	CSVFTGEGAFF	TGCAGCGTTTTCACAGGGGAAGGAGCTTTCTTT
TRBD1	TRBV10-3	NA	TRBJ1-6	CAISESKDRGRSPLHF	TGTGCCATCAGTGAGTCTAAGGACAGGGGGCGATCACCCCTCCACTTT
NA	TRBV11-2	NA	TRBJ1-2	CASSLVAYGYTF	TGTGCCAGCAGCTTAGTGGCCTATGGCTACACCTTC
TRBD2	TRBV6-5	NA	TRBJ2-1	CASSRTSGGGEQFF	TGTGCCAGCAGCCGGACTAGCGGGGGGGGCGAGCAGTTCTTC
TRBD1	TRBV3-1/TRBV3-2	NA	TRBJ2-2	CASSPRTGEAGELFF	TGTGCCAGCAGCCCCCGGACAGGGGAGGCCGGGGAGCTGTTTTTT
NA	TRBV11-2	NA	TRBJ1-4	CASSLSDSNNEKLFF	TGTGCCAGCAGCTTATCCGACAGCAATAATGAAAAACTGTTTTTT
TRBD1	TRBV5-1	once	TRBJ1-2	CASSSLQGVYGYTF	TGCGCCAGCAGCTCGCTACAGGGGGTTTATGGCTACACCTTC
NA	TRBV28	NA	TRBJ2-1	CASSFRIEQFF	TGTGCCAGCAGTTTTAGGATTGAGCAGTTCTTC
NA	TRBV19	NA	TRBJ1-1	CASRMGVGKNTEAFF	TGTGCCAGTAGGATGGGGGTTGGGAAGAACACTGAAGCTTTCTTT
TRBD1	TRBV30	NA	TRBJ1-2	CAWSPRTGLTYGYTF	TGTGCCTGGAGTCCTCGGACAGGGCTCACCTATGGCTACACCTTC
NA	TRBV12-3/TRBV12-4	once	TRBJ1-1	CASSEGAKEAFF	TGTGCCAGCAGTGAAGGGGCGAAAGAGGCTTTCTTT
NA	TRBV5-1	NA	TRBJ2-2	CASSPNTGELFF	TGCGCCAGCAGCCCAAACACCGGGGAGCTGTTTTTT
NA	TRBV5-5	NA	TRBJ1-1	CASSYTGSTEAFF	TGTGCCAGCAGCTATACAGGGAGCACTGAAGCTTTCTTT
NA	TRBV5-1	NA	TRBJ1-4	CASSLDKGGEKLFF	TGCGCCAGCAGCTTGGACAAAGGGGGTGAAAAACTGTTTTTT
NA	TRBV5-8	NA	TRBJ2-5	CASSLYRVVETQYF	TGTGCCAGCAGCTTATACAGGGTGGTAGAGACCCAGTACTTC
NA	TRBV3-1/TRBV3-2	NA	TRBJ2-7	CASSRHRGGYEQYF	TGTGCCAGCAGCAGGCATCGGGGTGGGTACGAGCAGTACTTC
NA	TRBV9	NA	TRBJ1-2	CASSGRDGLNYGYTF	TGTGCCAGCAGCGGACGGGACGGCCTCAACTATGGCTACACCTTC
NA	TRBV7-2	NA	TRBJ1-4	CASSSAGRANEKLFF	TGTGCCAGCAGCTCGGCGGGCAGGGCTAATGAAAAACTGTTTTTT